Sequencing of this T cell receptor beta chain was carried out in a study of T cell responses to AZD1222 COVID-19 vaccine. For the study at large: Second-dose recipients at about 4 or about 12 weeks were treated as one pooled group. Whole-study findings and limits: Mapped onto spike, vaccine-associated CD4 TCRs spanned it and were dominant at 160-218 and 743-854. The breadth and depth of Spike-specific TCRs increased once two AZD1222 doses had been given.

Repertoires were generated with immunoSEQ multiplex PCR, while TCRdb's copy carries only in-frame clones and drops some. The table lists about 100,000 clones, about 86% of them singletons. Germline CDR1 is ENHRY and CDR2 is SYGVKD. The CDR3 is 14 amino acids. V shed 4 bases and J shed 3 bases, with 11 bases lying between them. A remark on this clone: Its antigen is as yet unknown.

Material: peripheral blood, obtained on day 0 of AZD1222 vaccination. This chain uses TRBV10-3 with TRBJ2-3; TRBD1 or TRBD2 may be the D gene (6 bases each). The clonotype originates from an adult in good health. CDR3 coding DNA: TGTGCCATCAGTGGCAGGGGAGGAACAGATACGCAGTATTTT. Amino acids: CAISGRGGTDTQYF.